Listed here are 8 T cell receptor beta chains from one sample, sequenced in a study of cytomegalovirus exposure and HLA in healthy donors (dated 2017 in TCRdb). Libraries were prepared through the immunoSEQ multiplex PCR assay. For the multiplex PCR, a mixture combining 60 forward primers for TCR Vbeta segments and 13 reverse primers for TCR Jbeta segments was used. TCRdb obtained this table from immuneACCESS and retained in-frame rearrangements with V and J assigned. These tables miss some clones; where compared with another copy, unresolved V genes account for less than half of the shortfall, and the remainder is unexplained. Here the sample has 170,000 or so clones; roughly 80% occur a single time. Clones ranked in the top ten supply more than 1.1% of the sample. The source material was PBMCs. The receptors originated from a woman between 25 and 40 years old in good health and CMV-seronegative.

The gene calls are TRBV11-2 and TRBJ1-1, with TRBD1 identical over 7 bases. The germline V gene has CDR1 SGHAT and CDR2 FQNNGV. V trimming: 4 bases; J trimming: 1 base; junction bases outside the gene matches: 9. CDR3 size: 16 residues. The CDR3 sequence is CASSSKRQGPNTEAFF. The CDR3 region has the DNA TGTGCCAGCAGCTCGAAAAGACAGGGCCCGAACACTGAAGCTTTCTTT.

Here the CDR3 reads CATAGQPSNQPQHF. The CDR3 DNA reads TGTGCCACCGCCGGACAGCCAAGCAATCAGCCCCAGCATTTT. V usage is TRBV6-1 and J usage is TRBJ1-5, with D perhaps TRBD1 (6 bases). Trimming took off 10 bases at V and 1 base at J, with 14 bases between the two ends. Germline-derived CDR1 and CDR2 are MNHNS and SASEGT. The CDR3 is made up of 14 amino acids.

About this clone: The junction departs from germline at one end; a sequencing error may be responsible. In DNA, the CDR3 is TGTGCCAGCAGCCCAACCTGGACTTTACGGGCCAACGGCCTGACTTTC. Translated, it gives CASSPTWTLRANGLTF. The chain couples TRBV14 to TRBJ2-6, with D possibly TRBD2 on 5 matching bases. The CDR3 extends over 16 amino acids. Germline V gene data show CDR1 as SGHDN and CDR2 as FVKESK.

CDR3 protein: CASSFSRPQQGSPNKQFF. The CDR3 DNA reads TGTGCCAGCAGTTTTAGCAGGCCGCAGCAGGGGAGTCCGAATAAGCAGTTCTTC. The chain combines TRBV28 with TRBJ2-1, with D perhaps TRBD1 (6 bases). CDR3 length equals 18 residues. Germline CDR1 MDHEN, CDR2 SYDVKM. Trimming removed 3 bases from V and 11 bases from J, with 29 bases in between.

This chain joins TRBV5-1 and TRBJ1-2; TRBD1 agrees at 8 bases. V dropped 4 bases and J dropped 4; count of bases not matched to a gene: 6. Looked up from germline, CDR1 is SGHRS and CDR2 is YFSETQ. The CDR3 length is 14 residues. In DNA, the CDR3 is TGCGCCAGCAGCCAAGACAGGGGAGGCTATGGCTACACCTTC. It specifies CASSQDRGGYGYTF.

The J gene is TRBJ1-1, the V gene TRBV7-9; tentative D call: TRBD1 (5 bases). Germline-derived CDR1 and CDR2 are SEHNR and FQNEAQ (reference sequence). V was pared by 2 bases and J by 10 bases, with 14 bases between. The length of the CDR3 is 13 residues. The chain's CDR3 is CASSLRGGGGAFF. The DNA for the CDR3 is TGTGCCAGCAGCTTAAGGGGAGGAGGAGGAGCTTTCTTT.

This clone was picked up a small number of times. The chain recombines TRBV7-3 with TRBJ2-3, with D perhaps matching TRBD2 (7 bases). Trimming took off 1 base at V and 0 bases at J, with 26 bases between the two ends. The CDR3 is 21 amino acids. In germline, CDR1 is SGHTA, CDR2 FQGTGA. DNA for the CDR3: TGTGCCAGCAGCTTAAAGGCTTCAGCCTTGGGGGGGGCGCCTAGCACAGATACGCAGTATTTT. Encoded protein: CASSLKASALGGAPSTDTQYF.

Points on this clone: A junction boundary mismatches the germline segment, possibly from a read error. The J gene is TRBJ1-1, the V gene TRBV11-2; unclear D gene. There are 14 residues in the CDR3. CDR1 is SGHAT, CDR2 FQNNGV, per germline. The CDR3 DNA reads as TGTGCCAGCAACTTAGTTAACATGAACACTGAAGCTTTCTTT. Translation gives CASNLVNMNTEAFF.